Listed here are 21 T cell receptor beta chains from one sample, sequenced in a study of identical twins. TCRdb independently ran MiXCR on the 5' RACE reads; one entry per CDR3 protein. The data show over 600,000 distinct CDR3 sequences, 21% seen once. These same data were also listed under a study on T cells expressing NK-cell markers.

Sequencing used PBMCs. These receptors all stem from a woman aged 18-35 years in good health.

Many counts were recorded for this clonotype. This sequence joins TRBV5-1 and TRBJ1-1, with D hard to call. Trimming removed 4 bases from V and 4 bases from J, with 11 bases in between. Germline CDR1 and CDR2: SGHRS and YFSETQ. The CDR3 loop spans 13 amino acids. CDR3 amino acids: CASSPLVGTEAFF. The DNA of the CDR3 is TGCGCCAGCAGCCCCCTGGTGGGCACTGAAGCTTTCTTT.

This clonotype was counted many times. The DNA of the CDR3 is TGTGCCAGCAGTACCCCTCGTGATGAGCAGTTCTTC. Protein product: CASSTPRDEQFF. The V and J genes are TRBV6-6 and TRBJ2-1, with no clear D. This CDR3 spans 12 amino acids. Germline assignment: CDR1 MNHNY and CDR2 SVGAGI (reference sequence). V lost 5 bases and J lost 8, with 10 bases in between.

V and J are TRBV29-1 and TRBJ2-3; the match to TRBD2 covers 8 bases. The CDR3 is 13 residues long. J lost 7 bases, V lost 4 bases, and 7 bases had no gene match. Germline values: CDR1 SQVTM, CDR2 ANQGSEA. CDR3: CSVGGSGSYTQYF. Written as DNA, the CDR3 is TGCAGCGTTGGAGGCAGCGGGAGCTATACGCAGTATTTT.

J is TRBJ2-5 and V is TRBV20-1, with 7 bases identical to TRBD1. The CDR3 contains 13 residues. The ends lost 6 bases at V and 2 bases at J; junction bases unmatched: 6. Germline loops: CDR1 DFQATT, CDR2 SNEGSKA (reference sequence). CDR3 sequence (DNA): TGCAGTGCGGGCACAGGGGAGCAAGAGACCCAGTACTTC. Encoded protein: CSAGTGEQETQYF.

This clonotype showed up many times. This chain joins TRBV12-3 or TRBV12-4 and TRBJ2-1; 7 bases are a match to TRBD2. The CDR3 is made up of 13 amino acids. J was trimmed by 7 bases and V by 4 bases; bases with no gene match: 4. In DNA form, the CDR3 reads TGTGCCAGCAGTTCGGGGGGACGTAATGAGCAGTTCTTC. It yields the protein CASSSGGRNEQFF.

There are many counts of this clonotype. The rearrangement uses TRBV29-1 and TRBJ2-1; D unresolved. Germline V gene data show CDR1 as SQVTM and CDR2 as ANQGSEA. The length of the CDR3 is 12 residues. Trimming removed 3 bases at V and 0 bases at J, with 3 bases between. The CDR3 DNA sequence: TGCAGCGTTGAGGTCTCCTACAATGAGCAGTTCTTC. Protein product: CSVEVSYNEQFF.

The chain has TRBV7-2 and TRBJ2-1; D may be TRBD2 (6 bases). The length of the CDR3 is 16 residues. CDR1 is SGHTA and CDR2 is FQGNSA in the germline V gene. The V gene lost 3 bases and the J gene lost 6 bases, with 18 bases spanning the gap. Here the CDR3 DNA reads TGTGCCAGCAGCTTCGTCGGGACTGGAGTTGGCAATGAGCAGTTCTTC. As protein: CASSFVGTGVGNEQFF.

This clonotype was counted ten times or more. This sequence joins TRBV6-1 and TRBJ2-2; D remains unclear. This CDR3 comprises 13 residues. The germline gives CDR1 MNHNS, CDR2 SASEGT. Between the trimmed V and J ends, which lost 1 base and 1 base, there was a span of 1 base. The DNA of the CDR3 is TGTGCCAGCAGTGAAGAGAACACCGGGGAGCTGTTTTTT. The encoded protein is CASSEENTGELFF.

The rearrangement uses TRBV11-3 and TRBJ2-1; 7 bases fit TRBD1. The CDR3 totals 15 residues. V lost 1 base, J lost 9 bases, and 9 bases stayed unmatched. Per the germline V gene, CDR1 is SGHNT and CDR2 is YENEEA. For the CDR3, the DNA is TGTGCCAGCAGCTTAGGTGACAGGGTGGGCGTTGAGCAGTTCTTC. Protein product: CASSLGDRVGVEQFF.

This clonotype has more than one count but fewer than ten. The CDR3 nucleotides read TGTGCCAGCAGCTATGGGACAGGTGGCAACGAGCAGTACTTC. Its protein is CASSYGTGGNEQYF. The genes are TRBV7-9 and TRBJ2-7; TRBD1 aligns across 8 bases. The junction had 7 bases not matched to a gene; V was cut back by 4 bases and J by 5 bases. This CDR3 has 14 residues. Germline CDR1 SEHNR, CDR2 FQNEAQ (reference sequence).

This clonotype was recorded many times. Here the CDR3 DNA reads TGCAGTGCAGGCGGTGCGCAGGGGCGGACTGAAGCTTTCTTT. Translated, it gives CSAGGAQGRTEAFF. This chain uses TRBV20-1 with TRBJ1-1; possible D gene TRBD1, 6 bases. CDR3 size: 14 residues. V lost 6 bases and J lost 5, with 19 bases in between. CDR1 and CDR2 from the germline V gene are DFQATT and SNEGSKA (reference sequence).

In its sample, this clonotype was seen once. This chain uses TRBV5-1 with TRBJ2-7, with 8 bases matching TRBD1. Germline loops: CDR1 SGHRS, CDR2 YFSETQ. The V and J ends lost 9 bases and 1 base, in that order; junction bases with no gene match: 12. CDR3 size: 15 residues. The CDR3 DNA is TGCGCCAACATAGGCCCGACAGGGGAGTCCTACGAGCAGTACTTC. Amino acid sequence: CANIGPTGESYEQYF.

The chain employs TRBV25-1 and TRBJ2-1, with 7 bases matching TRBD2. The CDR3 is 15 residues long. Losses at the gene ends were 5 bases for V and 1 base for J; bases not matched to a gene: 5. Germline loops: CDR1 MGHDK, CDR2 SYGVNS. The CDR3, as DNA: TGTGCCAGCAGTAAAATTAGCGGGTCCTACAATGAGCAGTTCTTC. It translates to CASSKISGSYNEQFF.

This clonotype came up many times. The chain uses TRBV12-3 or TRBV12-4 and TRBJ2-3; D unclear. V lost 5 bases to trimming and J lost 4 bases, with 13 bases between them. This CDR3 region has 14 residues. The CDR3 loop reads CASSGVARSDTQYF. CDR3 coding DNA: TGTGCCAGCAGTGGGGTGGCGCGTTCAGATACGCAGTATTTT.

This clonotype was found once. This chain uses TRBV12-3 or TRBV12-4 with TRBJ2-4; a possible D gene is TRBD1 (5 bases). The CDR3 loop spans 15 amino acids. Trimming stripped 4 bases from V and 0 bases from J, with 10 bases between. CDR3 in amino acids: CASSSQGIAKNIQYF. Here the CDR3 DNA reads TGTGCCAGCAGTTCGCAGGGTATAGCCAAAAACATTCAGTACTTC.

The chain employs TRBV6-1 and TRBJ2-7; TRBD1 aligns across 8 bases. Germline CDR1 is MNHNS and CDR2 is SASEGT. This CDR3 is built from 14 residues. The V gene end was trimmed by 7 bases and the J gene end by 3 bases; junction bases not matched to a gene: 8. The CDR3 coding sequence is TGTGCCAGCACCGGACAGGGTAACCTCTACGAGCAGTACTTC. It encodes CASTGQGNLYEQYF.

The chain is built from TRBV5-1 and TRBJ2-5; D may be TRBD2 (6 bases). Germline assignment: CDR1 SGHRS and CDR2 YFSETQ. The CDR3 totals 17 residues. V was cut by 4 bases and J by 5 bases, with 24 bases left in between. The CDR3 region has the DNA TGCGCCAGCAGCAGACGCGGGGCTTCGGATTTATTTGAGACCCAGTACTTC. It is translated as CASSRRGASDLFETQYF.

The rearrangement uses TRBV10-3 and TRBJ1-6; 7 bases align to TRBD1. The J segment lost 6 bases and the V segment lost 6 bases, leaving 11 bases of the junction unmatched. This CDR3 has 16 amino acids. The germline V gene has CDR1 ENHRY and CDR2 SYGVKD. CDR3 loop: CAISRTGETVNSPLHF. The CDR3 DNA sequence: TGTGCCATCAGCCGCACAGGGGAGACTGTTAATTCACCCCTCCACTTT.

This clonotype was found a few times. The J gene is TRBJ2-1, the V gene TRBV20-1; 7 nucleotides line up with TRBD2. Germline lookup yields CDR1 DFQATT and CDR2 SNEGSKA (reference sequence). The CDR3 loop spans 15 amino acids. V lost 6 bases and J lost 8; bases outside the gene matches: 16. The chain's CDR3 is CSAPPHSGISHEQFF. CDR3 nucleotide sequence: TGCAGTGCCCCCCCCCACAGCGGGATTAGCCATGAGCAGTTCTTC.

This clonotype was seen only a few times. The chain links TRBV24-1 to TRBJ2-3; D call uncertain. Germline V gene lookup returns CDR1 KGHDR and CDR2 SFDVKD. The CDR3 has 15 residues. Trimming took 4 bases from V and 3 from J, leaving 13 bases between them. CDR3: CATSDTGRETDTQYF. CDR3 nucleotides: TGTGCCACCAGTGACACCGGGCGCGAAACAGATACGCAGTATTTT.

A few counts support this clonotype. The rearrangement links TRBV5-1 to TRBJ2-1; D ambiguous. This CDR3 has 13 residues. V dropped 2 bases and J dropped 7 bases, with 10 bases sitting between them. Germline V gene sequence: CDR1 SGHRS, CDR2 YFSETQ. The CDR3 region has the DNA TGCGCCAGCAGCTTTTCCGGGCTGAATGAGCAGTTCTTC. Protein product: CASSFSGLNEQFF. The variable domain in full, with the rest retrieved from reference TRBV5-1 and TRBJ2-1, is KAGVTQTPRYLIKTRGQQVTLSCSPISGHRSVSWYQQTPGQGLQFLFEYFSETQRNKGNFPGRFSGRQFSNSRSEMNVSTLELGDSALYLCASSFSGLNEQFFGPGTRLTVL.